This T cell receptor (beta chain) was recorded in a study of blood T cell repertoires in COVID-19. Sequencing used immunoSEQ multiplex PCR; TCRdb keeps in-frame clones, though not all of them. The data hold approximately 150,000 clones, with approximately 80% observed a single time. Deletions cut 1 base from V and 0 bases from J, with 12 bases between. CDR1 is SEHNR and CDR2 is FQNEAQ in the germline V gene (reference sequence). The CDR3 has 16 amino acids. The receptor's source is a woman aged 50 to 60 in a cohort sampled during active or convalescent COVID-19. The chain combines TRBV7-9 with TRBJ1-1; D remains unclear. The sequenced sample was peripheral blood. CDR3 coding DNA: TGTGCCAGCAGCTTAGAATTTGGGAGTCTGAACACTGAAGCTTTCTTT. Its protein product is CASSLEFGSLNTEAFF. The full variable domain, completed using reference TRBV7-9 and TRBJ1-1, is DTGVSQNPRHKITKRGQNVTFRCDPISEHNRLYWYRQTLGQGPEFLTYFQNEAQLEKSRLLSDRFSAERPKGSFSTLEIQRTEQGDSAMYLCASSLEFGSLNTEAFFGQGTRLTVV.